Each of the 11 T cell receptor beta chains below was sequenced from the same sample in a study of cytomegalovirus exposure and HLA in healthy donors. In the PCR, 60 Vbeta and 13 Jbeta primers were used. Measured with immunoSEQ multiplex PCR; TCRdb has only the in-frame clones, and not every one. This sample has around 99,000 clones; around 81% occur once, and the top ten carry roughly 2.2%. Material for sequencing was PBMCs. All receptors derive from a woman aged 25 to 39 in good health and CMV-seronegative.

This clone was detected a few times. V usage is TRBV28 and J usage is TRBJ1-5, with 7 bases that match TRBD1. The CDR3 covers 15 residues. The junction had 8 bases not matched to a gene; V was cut back by 7 bases and J by 2 bases. Per germline, CDR1 MDHEN and CDR2 SYDVKM. This CDR3 reads CASKALGGGNQPQHF. CDR3 sequence (DNA): TGTGCCAGCAAAGCTTTAGGGGGCGGCAATCAGCCCCAGCATTTT.

This clone was seen more than once but under ten times. The V gene is TRBV7-2, the J gene TRBJ2-1, with 11 bases identical to TRBD2. This CDR3 has 17 amino acids. From germline, CDR1 is SGHTA and CDR2 FQGNSA. The trim removed 2 bases at V and 4 bases at J, leaving 7 bases unmatched. The CDR3 is CASSLRGSGRGYNEQFF. CDR3 coding DNA: TGTGCCAGCAGCTTACGGGGTAGCGGGAGGGGGTACAATGAGCAGTTCTTC.

The V gene is TRBV5-4, the J gene TRBJ2-5; 9 bases line up with TRBD2. The DNA end is more similar to TRBJ2-7, so the J call may be wrong. The CDR3 consists of 15 residues. Germline lookup yields CDR1 SGHNT and CDR2 YYREEE (reference sequence). The CDR3 nucleotides are TGTGCCAGCAGCTCCGGGACTAGCCATACCTACGAGCAGTACTTC. Amino acids: CASSSGTSHTYEQYF.

The V call is TRBV7-9, the J call TRBJ2-3; 12 nucleotides agree with TRBD2. The V segment lost 1 base and the J segment 4 bases; nucleotides outside the gene matches: 12. Germline CDR1 is SEHNR and CDR2 is FQNEAQ (reference sequence). The CDR3 runs 19 residues. The CDR3 sequence: CASSLDLVRLAGESDTQYF. Here the CDR3 DNA reads TGTGCCAGCAGCTTAGACTTGGTGAGACTAGCGGGAGAATCAGATACGCAGTATTTT.

This chain connects TRBV19 to TRBJ1-1; TRBD1 might be the D (6 bases). The germline CDR1 and CDR2 sequences are LNHDA and SQIVND (reference sequence). The CDR3 length is 14 residues. V lost 7 bases to trimming and J lost 4 bases, with 16 bases between them. CDR3 coding DNA: TGTGCCAGTAAGGTTCAGGGGTGGGGCACTGAAGCTTTCTTT. Its protein product is CASKVQGWGTEAFF.

The V and J genes are TRBV5-4 and TRBJ2-1, with D tentatively TRBD2 (5 bases). The germline V gene has CDR1 SGHNT and CDR2 YYREEE (reference sequence). V shed 4 bases and J shed 1 base, with 15 bases lying between them. The CDR3 sequence is 16 residues long. The DNA of the CDR3 is TGTGCCAGCAGCCGAAATCCTACGGGGTCCTACAATGAGCAGTTCTTC. It specifies CASSRNPTGSYNEQFF.

The chain couples TRBV18 to TRBJ2-1; 12 bases agree with TRBD2. The CDR3 has 18 amino acids. Germline V gives CDR1 KGHSH, CDR2 LQKENI. V shed 3 bases, J shed 3 bases, and the junction held 9 bases outside the gene matches. The CDR3 DNA is TGTGCCAGCTCACCTTTCCTGACTAGCGGGAGTATCTACAATGAGCAGTTCTTC. This codes for CASSPFLTSGSIYNEQFF.

The genes are TRBV10-2 and TRBJ1-3, with 7 bases aligning to TRBD1. Germline lookup yields CDR1 WSHSY and CDR2 SAAADI. The V gene end was trimmed by 10 bases and the J gene end by 7 bases; junction bases not matched to a gene: 4. The CDR3 is 11 residues long. CDR3 nucleotide sequence: TGCGCCACAGGGGGAAGCAACACCATATATTTT. It encodes CATGGSNTIYF.

The V and J genes are TRBV7-6 and TRBJ2-1, with 7 bases that match TRBD1. Trimming at V came to 5 bases and at J to 7 bases, leaving 11 bases not matched to a gene. The CDR3 length is 15 residues. Looked up from germline, CDR1 is SGHVS and CDR2 is FNYEAQ. The CDR3 is CASSHSTGWVNEQFF. CDR3 in DNA: TGTGCCAGCAGCCACTCGACAGGGTGGGTGAATGAGCAGTTCTTC.

The V and J genes are TRBV10-3 and TRBJ1-3, with D tentatively TRBD1 (5 bases). Looked up from germline, CDR1 is ENHRY and CDR2 is SYGVKD. The CDR3 is made up of 14 amino acids. V was shortened by 10 bases and J by 0 bases, with 13 bases between the two germline ends. Written as DNA, the CDR3 is TGTGCCACGACGACAGCCTCCTCTGGAAACACCATATATTTT. Protein product: CATTTASSGNTIYF.

This clone occurred once. The gene calls are TRBV6-5 and TRBJ2-5; unclear D gene. The J call may be incorrect, as the DNA end agrees better with TRBJ2-7. Germline lookup yields CDR1 MNHEY and CDR2 SVGAGI. This CDR3 is 15 amino acids long. The CDR3 region is CASSYSSRTSYEQYF. In DNA, the CDR3 is TGTGCCAGCAGTTACTCGAGTCGCACCTCCTACGAGCAGTACTTC.